This T cell receptor beta chain emerged from a study of blood T cell repertoires in COVID-19. At the level of the study: Collection of acute and convalescent COVID-19 samples took place in the United States, Italy and Spain.

Produced via immunoSEQ multiplex PCR; TCRdb's table is partial and in-frame only. The sample lists about 240,000 clones, roughly 80% seen once, with 4.7% in the top ten. Germline V gene data show CDR1 as LNHDA and CDR2 as SQIVND (reference sequence). Losses at the gene ends were 6 bases for V and 0 bases for J; bases not matched to a gene: 10. The CDR3 has 17 amino acids. V is TRBV19 and J is TRBJ1-5; 8 nucleotides line up with TRBD1. This sequence originates from an older woman with acute or convalescent COVID-19. Sequencing used peripheral blood. CDR3 sequence reads: CASRRTGTPYSNQPQHF. The CDR3 nucleotides are TGTGCCAGTAGACGGACAGGGACCCCCTATAGCAATCAGCCCCAGCATTTT.